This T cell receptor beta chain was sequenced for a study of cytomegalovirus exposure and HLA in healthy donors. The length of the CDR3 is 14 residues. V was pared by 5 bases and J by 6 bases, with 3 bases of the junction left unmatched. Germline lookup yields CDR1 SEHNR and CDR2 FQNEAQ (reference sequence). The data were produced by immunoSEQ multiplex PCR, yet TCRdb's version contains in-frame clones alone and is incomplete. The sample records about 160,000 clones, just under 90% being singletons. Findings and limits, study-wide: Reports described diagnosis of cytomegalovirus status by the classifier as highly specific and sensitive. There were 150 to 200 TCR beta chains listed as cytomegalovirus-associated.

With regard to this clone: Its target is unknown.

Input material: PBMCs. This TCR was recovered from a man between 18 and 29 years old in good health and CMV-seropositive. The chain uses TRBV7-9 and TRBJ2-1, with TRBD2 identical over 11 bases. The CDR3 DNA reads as TGTGCCAGCAGCCCCGGGACTAGCGGCAATGAGCAGTTCTTC. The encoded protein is CASSPGTSGNEQFF.